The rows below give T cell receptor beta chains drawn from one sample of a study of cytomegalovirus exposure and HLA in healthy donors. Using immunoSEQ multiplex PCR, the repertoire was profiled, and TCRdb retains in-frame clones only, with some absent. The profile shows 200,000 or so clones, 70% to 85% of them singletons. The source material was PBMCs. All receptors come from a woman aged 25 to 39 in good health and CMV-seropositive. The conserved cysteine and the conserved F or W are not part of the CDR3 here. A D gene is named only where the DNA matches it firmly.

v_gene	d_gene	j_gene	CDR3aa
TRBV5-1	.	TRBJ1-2	ASSFEAGPNYT
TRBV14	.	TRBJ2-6	ASSLAGANVLT
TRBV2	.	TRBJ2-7	ASKWEGGYEQY
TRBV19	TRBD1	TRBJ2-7	ASSAPLTGGGYEQY
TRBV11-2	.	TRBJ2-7	ASSFGLNTYEQY
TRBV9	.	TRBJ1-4	ASSVGSGLNEKLF
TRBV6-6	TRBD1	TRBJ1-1	ASRTRDRGGETEAF
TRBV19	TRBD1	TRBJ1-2	ASSTDRDYGYT
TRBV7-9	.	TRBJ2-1	ASSGGRMNEQF
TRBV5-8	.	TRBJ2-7	ASSATLVSYEQY
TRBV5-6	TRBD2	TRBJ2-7	ASSDIGGVPYEQY
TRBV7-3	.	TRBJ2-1	ASSGSGPPYNEQF